This T cell receptor beta chain was found in a study of vaccination effects on CD4 cells after COVID-19. Study-level information: Two doses of BNT162b2 or mRNA-1273 vaccine were administered to participants.

Clones were read by immunoSEQ multiplex PCR, and TCRdb kept only the in-frame ones, dropping some. The sample comprises around 71,000 clones, roughly 78% of which are singletons, and approximately 3.7% rests with the top ten. About this clone itself: What it binds is not known.

The CDR3 is made up of 15 amino acids. With 2 bases removed from V and 3 bases from J, the gap between germline ends came to 11 bases. Germline CDR1 is KGHSH and CDR2 is LQKENI. Pools of viral peptides were used by the ViraFEST assay to expand antigen-specific CD4+ T cells ahead of sequencing. Following culture for ten to eleven days, CD4+ T cells were isolated. None of the vaccinated had previously contracted SARS-CoV-2, and their nucleocapsid antibodies tested negative. A few million PBMC per well received approximately 9.4 IU/ml IL-2 and roughly 10 ug/ml peptides in culture. Study results and caveats: Whether induced by infection or by vaccine, clones showed marked clonal contraction late after vaccination.

This specimen consisted of CD4+ T cells from PBMCs cultured with HCoV-OC43 spike peptides, obtained before COVID-19 vaccination. Subset specified: HCoV-OC43 spike overlapping peptide pool stimulation. The sequence was obtained from a human donor who received a COVID-19 vaccine. V usage is TRBV18 and J usage is TRBJ2-1, with TRBD1 as a possible D gene (5 bases). CDR3 protein: CASSPGQGLYNEQFF. CDR3 DNA: TGTGCCAGCTCACCAGGCCAGGGCCTCTACAATGAGCAGTTCTTC.